These 18 T cell receptor beta chains originate from one sample sequenced in a study of blood T cell repertoires in COVID-19. Clones were sequenced by immunoSEQ multiplex PCR, and TCRdb holds only the in-frame ones, with some missing. The sample carries over 100,000 clones, 75% to 90% recorded once. The material sequenced was peripheral blood. These receptors were obtained from a woman between 65 and 79 years old with acute or convalescent COVID-19.

By sample share, this clone is medium-sized. J is TRBJ1-2 and V is TRBV4-1, with TRBD1 identical over 10 bases. The CDR3 is 16 amino acids. Germline trimming cut 0 bases from V and 8 bases from J; bases unmatched to any gene: 9. Germline V gene lookup returns CDR1 MGHRA and CDR2 YSYEKL. CDR3 nucleotide sequence: TGCGCCAGCAGCCAAGACCCCGGGGACAGGGGTTGGGGCTACACCTTC. It codes for CASSQDPGDRGWGYTF.

V and J are TRBV5-4 and TRBJ2-2; weak D call: TRBD1 (5 bases). V lost 4 bases and J 1 base, leaving 11 bases between the germline ends. Germline V gene lookup returns CDR1 SGHNT and CDR2 YYREEE (reference sequence). CDR3 length: 15 amino acids. CDR3: CASSALTGNTGELFF. CDR3 DNA: TGTGCCAGCAGCGCCCTCACAGGGAACACCGGGGAGCTGTTTTTT.

The sample holds one count of this clone. The gene calls are TRBV9 and TRBJ1-4, with a possible D match to TRBD1 (5 bases). V shed 4 bases and J shed 5 bases, with 12 bases lying between them. CDR1 is SGDLS, CDR2 YYNGEE, per germline. This CDR3 is 14 amino acids long. CDR3 region: CASSKNQGNEKLFF. As DNA, the CDR3 is TGTGCCAGCAGCAAGAACCAGGGCAATGAAAAACTGTTTTTT.

This clone was detected only once. The CDR3 DNA reads as TGCGCCAGCAGCGGACCGGGACAGGGGAGCACTGAAGCTTTCTTT. Residues: CASSGPGQGSTEAFF. The chain carries TRBV5-1 and TRBJ1-1; TRBD1 agrees at 10 bases. Unmatched junction bases numbered 7, after V lost 4 bases and J lost 4 bases. This CDR3 is built from 15 residues. Per the germline V gene, CDR1 is SGHRS and CDR2 is YFSETQ. The whole variable domain, filled in from reference TRBV5-1 and TRBJ1-1, reads KAGVTQTPRYLIKTRGQQVTLSCSPISGHRSVSWYQQTPGQGLQFLFEYFSETQRNKGNFPGRFSGRQFSNSRSEMNVSTLELGDSALYLCASSGPGQGSTEAFFGQGTRLTVV.

The CDR3 bases are TGTGCCAGCAGTTTATCGAGAGGACTAGCGGGAGGGGAGACCCAGTACTTC. Its translation is CASSLSRGLAGGETQYF. The chain recombines TRBV27 with TRBJ2-5; 15 bases are shared with TRBD2. Germline V gene data show CDR1 as MNHEY and CDR2 as SMNVEV (reference sequence). After removal of 0 bases from V and 5 bases from J, the junction contained 4 bases not matched to a gene. CDR3 length: 17 residues.

This rearrangement joins TRBV5-1 to TRBJ2-3; the D is unclear. The CDR3 extends over 14 amino acids. V lost 5 bases, J lost 0 bases, and 10 bases lay in between. In germline, CDR1 is SGHRS, CDR2 YFSETQ. CDR3 sequence (DNA): TGCGCCAGCAGGGAAGCGACTAGCACAGATACGCAGTATTTT. Translating it yields CASREATSTDTQYF.

This clone turned up a few times. The gene calls are TRBV6-5 and TRBJ1-1, with 7 positions matching TRBD1. The germline V gene has CDR1 MNHEY and CDR2 SVGAGI. The CDR3 runs 13 residues. V shed 6 bases, J shed 1 base, and the junction held 2 bases outside the gene matches. The DNA for the CDR3 is TGTGCCAGCAGGCGACAGGGGAACACTGAAGCTTTCTTT. Translated, it gives CASRRQGNTEAFF.

J is TRBJ1-1 and V is TRBV5-1; D possibly corresponds to TRBD1 (6 bases). This CDR3 has 13 amino acids. CDR1 is SGHRS and CDR2 is YFSETQ in the germline V gene. Deletions cut 0 bases from V and 13 bases from J, with 16 bases between. This CDR3 is CASSLASNRVGFF. For the CDR3, the DNA is TGCGCCAGCAGCTTGGCATCGAACAGGGTCGGTTTCTTT.

This clone was picked up a small number of times. The V call is TRBV5-1, the J call TRBJ1-2; D is perhaps TRBD1 (6 bases). CDR3 length: 13 residues. CDR1 and CDR2 (germline): SGHRS, YFSETQ. With 4 bases removed from V and 3 bases from J, the gap between germline ends came to 10 bases. DNA of the CDR3: TGCGCCAGCAGCCCGGACAGTGACTATGGCTACACCTTC. Residues: CASSPDSDYGYTF.

CDR3 sequence: CASGRLNYGYTF. The DNA for the CDR3 is TGTGCCAGCGGCCGACTTAACTATGGCTACACCTTC. The V and J genes are TRBV7-8 and TRBJ1-2; D is uncertain. The CDR3 consists of 12 residues. CDR1 and CDR2 from the germline V gene are SGHVS and FQNEAQ. Trimming stripped 8 bases from V and 1 base from J, with 8 bases between.

The chain recombines TRBV9 with TRBJ1-2, with D possibly being TRBD1 (6 bases). The CDR3 is 15 amino acids. V was cut by 4 bases and J by 3 bases, with 16 bases left in between. Per the germline V gene, CDR1 is SGDLS and CDR2 is YYNGEE. The CDR3 DNA reads as TGTGCCAGCAGCCCCCCAGGACAGTTGGACTATGGCTACACCTTC. Protein sequence: CASSPPGQLDYGYTF. The complete variable domain, with remaining parts taken from reference TRBV9 and TRBJ1-2, reads DSGVTQTPKHLITATGQRVTLRCSPRSGDLSVYWYQQSLDQGLQFLIQYYNGEERAKGNILERFSAQQFPDLHSELNLSSLELGDSALYFCASSPPGQLDYGYTFGSGTRLTVV.

In this sample, this clone turned up many times. V and J are TRBV2 and TRBJ1-1, with D tentatively TRBD1 (6 bases). CDR3 length equals 17 residues. The germline gives CDR1 SNHLY, CDR2 FYNNEI. Trimming removed 7 bases at V and 2 bases at J, with 23 bases between. The CDR3 DNA follows: TGTGCCAGCACCTTGGCGGGGGGGCATTTTGGAAACACTGAAGCTTTCTTT. This translates into CASTLAGGHFGNTEAFF.

This clone was observed a few times. This sequence joins TRBV19 and TRBJ1-5; the match to TRBD1 covers 9 bases. The CDR3 is made up of 16 amino acids. From germline, CDR1 is LNHDA and CDR2 SQIVND (reference sequence). The V segment lost 7 bases and the J segment 2 bases; nucleotides outside the gene matches: 9. In DNA, the CDR3 is TGTGCCAGTACTCAATCTTGGACAGGGGGCAATCAGCCCCAGCATTTT. It translates to CASTQSWTGGNQPQHF.

This rearrangement joins TRBV7-2 to TRBJ2-5, with 7 bases fitting TRBD2. The CDR3 is made up of 17 amino acids. V shed 5 bases and J 0 bases; nucleotides not matched to a gene: 12. Looked up from germline, CDR1 is SGHTA and CDR2 is FQGNSA. The CDR3 loop is CASSPRLAQRYQETQYF. The CDR3 DNA reads as TGTGCCAGCAGCCCCAGACTAGCCCAGAGGTACCAAGAGACCCAGTACTTC.

The chain recombines TRBV7-6 with TRBJ2-1, with 8 bases fitting TRBD2. The germline CDR1 and CDR2 sequences are SGHVS and FNYEAQ. Losses at the gene ends were 5 bases for V and 6 bases for J; bases not matched to a gene: 9. The CDR3 consists of 15 residues. The CDR3 sequence: CASSTGGGLGNEQFF. CDR3 in DNA: TGTGCCAGCAGCACGGGAGGGGGATTAGGCAATGAGCAGTTCTTC.

The chain carries TRBV25-1 and TRBJ1-1; possibly TRBD1 for D (5 bases). Germline CDR1 reads MGHDK; CDR2 reads SYGVNS. This CDR3 spans 12 amino acids. The V end lost 6 bases, the J end lost 3 bases, and 8 bases lay between the germline ends. CDR3 in DNA: TGTGCCAGCAGAGACAGATACACTGAAGCTTTCTTT. It codes for CASRDRYTEAFF.

The rearrangement joins TRBV19 to TRBJ1-5; TRBD1 agrees at 7 bases. With 3 bases clipped from V and 3 bases from J, the junction kept 5 bases outside the gene matches. CDR1 is LNHDA, CDR2 SQIVND, per germline (reference sequence). CDR3 length: 15 residues. CDR3 bases: TGTGCCAGTAGTATGGGCAGGGGGGACAATCAGCCCCAGCATTTT. This sequence encodes CASSMGRGDNQPQHF.

The chain uses TRBV3-1 (or the pseudogene TRBV3-2) and TRBJ2-1; 12 positions match TRBD2. J was trimmed by 7 bases and V by 4 bases; bases with no gene match: 11. The CDR3 is 17 residues long. CDR1 and CDR2 from the germline V gene are LGHDT and YNNKEL (reference sequence). This chain's CDR3 is CASSLFRLAGDKNEQFF. The CDR3 region has the DNA TGTGCCAGCAGCCTCTTCCGACTAGCGGGAGATAAGAATGAGCAGTTCTTC.